The 5 T cell receptor beta chains below were found in one sample sequenced in a study of cytomegalovirus exposure and HLA in healthy donors. PCR was performed using 60 Vbeta and 13 Jbeta primers. TCRdb keeps only in-frame clones here, not all; method: immunoSEQ multiplex PCR. The sample has approximately 120,000 clones. Sequenced material: PBMCs. These TCRs come from a woman aged 55-75 years in good health and CMV-seronegative.

The genes are TRBV10-2 and TRBJ2-2; 7 nucleotides agree with TRBD1. The CDR3 is 14 amino acids. Germline V gene lookup returns CDR1 WSHSY and CDR2 SAAADI. J lost 13 bases, V lost 5 bases, and 13 bases had no gene match. The CDR3 protein is CASSPTGNPPRLFF. CDR3 nucleotides: TGCGCCAGCAGTCCGACAGGGAACCCCCCTAGGCTGTTTTTT.

The chain joins TRBV6-5 to TRBJ2-7, with 7 bases that match TRBD1. J was trimmed by 1 base and V by 10 bases; bases with no gene match: 7. The germline V gene has CDR1 MNHEY and CDR2 SVGAGI. The CDR3 covers 13 residues. The CDR3 loop reads CATRETGSYEQYF. The CDR3 region has the DNA TGTGCCACCCGCGAGACAGGGTCCTACGAGCAGTACTTC.

The chain has TRBV19 and TRBJ1-2, with 7 bases identical to TRBD1. Germline CDR1 LNHDA, CDR2 SQIVND (reference sequence). V trimming: 6 bases; J trimming: 4 bases; junction bases outside the gene matches: 8. CDR3 size: 14 residues. The CDR3 DNA reads TGTGCCAGTAGCACGGGACAGTCCGTCTATGGCTACACCTTC. It is translated as CASSTGQSVYGYTF.

The chain recombines TRBV7-9 with TRBJ2-1; 8 bases align to TRBD2. Germline V gives CDR1 SEHNR, CDR2 FQNEAQ (reference sequence). This CDR3 has 14 amino acids. After removal of 3 bases from V and 7 bases from J, the junction contained 5 bases not matched to a gene. The CDR3 sequence is CASSFGGGINEQFF. The CDR3 coding sequence is TGTGCCAGCAGCTTCGGCGGGGGGATTAATGAGCAGTTCTTC.

The chain has TRBV6-1 and TRBJ1-1, with TRBD1 as a possible D gene (6 bases). This CDR3 is built from 13 residues. With 7 bases removed from V and 4 bases from J, the gap between germline ends came to 13 bases. Germline assignment: CDR1 MNHNS and CDR2 SASEGT. This CDR3 is CASNRVGSTEAFF. DNA for the CDR3: TGTGCCAGCAACAGGGTTGGGAGCACTGAAGCTTTCTTT.